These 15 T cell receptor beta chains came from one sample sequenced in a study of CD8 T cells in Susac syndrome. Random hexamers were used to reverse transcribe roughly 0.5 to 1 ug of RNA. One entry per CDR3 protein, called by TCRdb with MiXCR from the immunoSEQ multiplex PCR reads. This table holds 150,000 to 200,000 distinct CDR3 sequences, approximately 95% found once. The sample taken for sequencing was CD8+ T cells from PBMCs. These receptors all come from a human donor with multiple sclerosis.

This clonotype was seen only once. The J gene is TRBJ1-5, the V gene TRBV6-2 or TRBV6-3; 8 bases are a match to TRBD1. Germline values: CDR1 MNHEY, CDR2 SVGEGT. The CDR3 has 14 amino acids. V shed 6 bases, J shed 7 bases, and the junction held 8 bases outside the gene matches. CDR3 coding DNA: TGTGCCAGCAGCCTGTCCAGGGGGCAACAGCCCCAGCATTTT. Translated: CASSLSRGQQPQHF.

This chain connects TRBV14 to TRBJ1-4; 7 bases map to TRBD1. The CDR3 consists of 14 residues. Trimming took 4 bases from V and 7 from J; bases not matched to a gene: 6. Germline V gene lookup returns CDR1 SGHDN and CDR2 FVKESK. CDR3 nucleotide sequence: TGTGCCAGCAGCCCCTACAGGGGAGGTGAAAAACTGTTTTTT. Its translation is CASSPYRGGEKLFF.

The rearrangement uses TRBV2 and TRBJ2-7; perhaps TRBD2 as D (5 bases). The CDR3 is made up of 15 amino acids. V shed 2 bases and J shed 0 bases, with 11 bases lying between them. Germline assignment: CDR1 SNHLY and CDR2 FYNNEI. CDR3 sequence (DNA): TGTGCCAGCAGTGAATCATCGGGGAGCTCCTACGAGCAGTACTTC. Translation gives CASSESSGSSYEQYF.

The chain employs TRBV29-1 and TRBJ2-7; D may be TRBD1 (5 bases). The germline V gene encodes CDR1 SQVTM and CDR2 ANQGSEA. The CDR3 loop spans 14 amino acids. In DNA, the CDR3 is TGCAGTCGAACTTACTCGGGCAGGGCACTCGAGCAGTACTTC. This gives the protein CSRTYSGRALEQYF.

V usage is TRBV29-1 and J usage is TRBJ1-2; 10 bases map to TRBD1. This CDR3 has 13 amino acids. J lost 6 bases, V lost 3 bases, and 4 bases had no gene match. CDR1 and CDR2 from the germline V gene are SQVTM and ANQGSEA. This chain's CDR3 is CSVEGQGFNGYTF. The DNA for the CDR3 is TGCAGCGTTGAGGGACAGGGGTTCAATGGCTACACCTTC. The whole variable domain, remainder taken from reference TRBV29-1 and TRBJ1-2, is SAVISQKPSRDICQRGTSLTIQCQVDSQVTMMFWYRQQPGQSLTLIATANQGSEATYESGFVIDKFPISRPNLTFSTLTVSNMSPEDSSIYLCSVEGQGFNGYTFGSGTRLTVV.

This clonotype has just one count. In DNA form, the CDR3 reads TGTGCCAGCATCGAGGGCCATGAGCAGTTCTTC. Protein product: CASIEGHEQFF. The gene calls are TRBV25-1 and TRBJ2-1; maybe TRBD2 (5 bases). This CDR3 spans 11 amino acids. Germline-derived CDR1 and CDR2 are MGHDK and SYGVNS. V lost 7 bases and J lost 8, with 9 bases in between.

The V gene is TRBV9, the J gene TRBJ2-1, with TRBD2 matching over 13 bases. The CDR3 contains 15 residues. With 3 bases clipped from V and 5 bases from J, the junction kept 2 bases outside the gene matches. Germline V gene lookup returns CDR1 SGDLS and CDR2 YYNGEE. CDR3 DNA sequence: TGTGCCAGCAGCGATGGACTAGCGGGAGACAATGAGCAGTTCTTC. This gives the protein CASSDGLAGDNEQFF.

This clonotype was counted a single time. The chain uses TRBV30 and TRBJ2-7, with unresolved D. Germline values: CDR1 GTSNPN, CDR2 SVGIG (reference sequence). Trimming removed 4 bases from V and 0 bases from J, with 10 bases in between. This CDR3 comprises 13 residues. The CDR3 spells CAWTPLSSYEQYF. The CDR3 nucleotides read TGTGCCTGGACCCCCCTAAGCTCCTACGAGCAGTACTTC.

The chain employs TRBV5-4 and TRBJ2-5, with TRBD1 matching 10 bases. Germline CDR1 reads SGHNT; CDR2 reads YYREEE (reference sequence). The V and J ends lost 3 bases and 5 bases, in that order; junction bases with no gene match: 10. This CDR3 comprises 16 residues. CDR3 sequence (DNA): TGTGCCAGCAGCTCCAGATGGGACAGGGGACATGAGACCCAGTACTTC. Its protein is CASSSRWDRGHETQYF. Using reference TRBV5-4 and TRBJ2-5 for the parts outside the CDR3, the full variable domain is ETGVTQSPTHLIKTRGQQVTLRCSSQSGHNTVSWYQQALGQGPQFIFQYYREEENGRGNFPPRFSGLQFPNYSSELNVNALELDDSALYLCASSSRWDRGHETQYFGPGTRLLVL.

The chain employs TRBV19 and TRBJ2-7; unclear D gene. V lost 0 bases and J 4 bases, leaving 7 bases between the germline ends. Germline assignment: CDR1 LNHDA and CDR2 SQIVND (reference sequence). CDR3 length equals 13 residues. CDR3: CASSIDHGYEQYF. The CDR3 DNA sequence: TGTGCCAGTAGTATAGATCACGGTTACGAGCAGTACTTC.

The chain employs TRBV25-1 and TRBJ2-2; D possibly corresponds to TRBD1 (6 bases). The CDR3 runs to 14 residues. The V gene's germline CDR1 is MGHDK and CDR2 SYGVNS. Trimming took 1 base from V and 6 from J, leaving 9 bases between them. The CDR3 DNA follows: TGTGCCAGCAGTGAATTGCAGGGGCCCGGGGAGCTGTTTTTT. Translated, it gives CASSELQGPGELFF.

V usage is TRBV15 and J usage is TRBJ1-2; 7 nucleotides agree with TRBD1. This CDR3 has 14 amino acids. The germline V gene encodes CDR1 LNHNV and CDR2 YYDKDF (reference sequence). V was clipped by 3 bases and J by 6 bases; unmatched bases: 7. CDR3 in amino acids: CATSSIQGKDGYTF. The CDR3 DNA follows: TGTGCCACCAGCAGTATACAGGGGAAGGATGGCTACACCTTC. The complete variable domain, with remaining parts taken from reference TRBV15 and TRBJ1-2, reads DAMVIQNPRYQVTQFGKPVTLSCSQTLNHNVMYWYQQKSSQAPKLLFHYYDKDFNNEADTPDNFQSRRPNTSFCFLDIRSPGLGDTAMYLCATSSIQGKDGYTFGSGTRLTVV.

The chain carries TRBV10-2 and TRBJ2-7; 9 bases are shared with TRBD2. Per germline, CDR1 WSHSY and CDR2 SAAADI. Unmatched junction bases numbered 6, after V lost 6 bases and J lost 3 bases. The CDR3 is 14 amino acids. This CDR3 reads CASSFAGGIYEQYF. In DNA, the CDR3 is TGCGCCAGCAGCTTCGCGGGAGGGATCTACGAGCAGTACTTC.

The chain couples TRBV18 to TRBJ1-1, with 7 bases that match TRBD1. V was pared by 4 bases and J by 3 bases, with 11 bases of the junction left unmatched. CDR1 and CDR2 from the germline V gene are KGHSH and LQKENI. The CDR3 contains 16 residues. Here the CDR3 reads CASSLDETGIDTEAFF. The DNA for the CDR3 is TGTGCCAGCTCACTGGATGAGACAGGGATCGACACTGAAGCTTTCTTT.

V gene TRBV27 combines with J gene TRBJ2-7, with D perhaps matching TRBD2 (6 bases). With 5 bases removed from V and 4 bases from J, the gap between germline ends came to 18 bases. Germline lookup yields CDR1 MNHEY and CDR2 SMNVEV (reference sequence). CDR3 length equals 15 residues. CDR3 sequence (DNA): TGTGCCAGCAGTCCTTCTCCGACGGGGGTATACGAGCAGTACTTC. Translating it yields CASSPSPTGVYEQYF.